The rows below give T cell receptor beta chains drawn from one sample of a study of cytomegalovirus exposure and HLA in healthy donors. This table comes from immunoSEQ multiplex PCR, and its TCRdb copy is limited to in-frame clones, with some not included. The sample holds some 200,000 clones, 55% to 65% seen once. Sequencing was performed on PBMCs. All receptors come from a man in his forties in good health and CMV-seronegative. CDR3s include the opening cysteine and the closing phenylalanine or tryptophan. D genes are given only for firm matches. The size entry is marked missing in some rows and otherwise reads once, few, many or a size class.

CDR3 protein: CASSYSWTGITEAFF; CDR3 DNA: TGTGCCAGCAGTTACTCGTGGACAGGGATTACTGAAGCTTTCTTT; D gene: TRBD1; clone size: -; J gene: TRBJ1-1; V gene: TRBV6-5
CDR3 protein: CAISESSNYGYTF; CDR3 DNA: TGTGCCATCAGTGAGTCCAGTAACTATGGCTACACCTTC; D gene: -; clone size: few; J gene: TRBJ1-2; V gene: TRBV10-3
CDR3 protein: CASSLPLAGMRETQYF; CDR3 DNA: TGTGCCAGCAGCTTGCCACTAGCGGGAATGCGAGAGACCCAGTACTTC; D gene: TRBD2; clone size: -; J gene: TRBJ2-5; V gene: TRBV5-4
CDR3 protein: CAWSGQDYTEAFF; CDR3 DNA: TGTGCCTGGAGCGGTCAGGACTACACTGAAGCTTTCTTT; D gene: -; clone size: -; J gene: TRBJ1-1; V gene: TRBV30
CDR3 protein: CASSLGGQETQYF; CDR3 DNA: TGTGCCAGCAGCTTGGGCGGACAAGAGACCCAGTACTTC; D gene: -; clone size: -; J gene: TRBJ2-5; V gene: TRBV5-4
CDR3 protein: CASSGGQSFNSPLHF; CDR3 DNA: TGTGCCAGCAGCGGAGGACAGTCGTTTAATTCACCCCTCCACTTT; D gene: -; clone size: -; J gene: TRBJ1-6; V gene: TRBV9
CDR3 protein: CASSEYRRLGASYNSPLHF; CDR3 DNA: TGTGCCAGCAGTGAATACCGCCGTTTGGGGGCCTCCTATAATTCACCCCTCCACTTT; D gene: -; clone size: -; J gene: TRBJ1-6; V gene: TRBV2
CDR3 protein: CASSQGTSGAHGELFF; CDR3 DNA: TGCGCCAGCAGCCAAGGGACTAGCGGGGCTCACGGGGAGCTGTTTTTT; D gene: TRBD2; clone size: once; J gene: TRBJ2-2; V gene: TRBV4-1
CDR3 protein: CATSRDPMSRGEKLFF; CDR3 DNA: TGTGCCACCAGCAGAGATCCTATGAGCAGAGGGGAAAAACTGTTTTTT; D gene: -; clone size: -; J gene: TRBJ1-4; V gene: TRBV15
CDR3 protein: CASSSGQGAPTDTQYF; CDR3 DNA: TGTGCCAGCAGCTCGGGACAGGGGGCGCCCACAGATACGCAGTATTTT; D gene: TRBD1; clone size: -; J gene: TRBJ2-3; V gene: TRBV7-3
CDR3 protein: CASSLSASGEQYF; CDR3 DNA: TGTGCCAGCAGTTTAAGTGCTTCGGGTGAGCAGTACTTC; D gene: -; clone size: -; J gene: TRBJ2-7; V gene: TRBV27
CDR3 protein: CASSLGGDRTNYGYTF; CDR3 DNA: TGCGCCAGCAGCTTGGGAGGGGACAGAACTAACTATGGCTACACCTTC; D gene: TRBD1; clone size: -; J gene: TRBJ1-2; V gene: TRBV5-1
CDR3 protein: CASRPTAGRGLARRPYEQYF; CDR3 DNA: TGTGCCAGCAGGCCCACCGCCGGGCGGGGACTAGCGCGACGGCCTTACGAGCAGTACTTC; D gene: TRBD2; clone size: -; J gene: TRBJ2-7; V gene: TRBV27
CDR3 protein: CASTQGNEQFF; CDR3 DNA: TGTGCCAGCACCCAGGGTAATGAGCAGTTCTTC; D gene: -; clone size: -; J gene: TRBJ2-1; V gene: TRBV6-5
CDR3 protein: CASSLAYGYTF; CDR3 DNA: TGTGCCAGTAGCCTAGCCTATGGCTACACCTTC; D gene: -; clone size: few; J gene: TRBJ1-2; V gene: TRBV19
CDR3 protein: CSSGQGANYGYTF; CDR3 DNA: TGCAGCTCCGGACAGGGGGCTAACTATGGCTACACCTTC; D gene: TRBD1; clone size: -; J gene: TRBJ1-2; V gene: TRBV29-1
CDR3 protein: CASSSQSPRRRNEQFF; CDR3 DNA: TGCGCCAGCAGCTCGCAGTCCCCTAGACGCCGCAATGAGCAGTTCTTC; D gene: -; clone size: -; J gene: TRBJ2-1; V gene: TRBV5-1
CDR3 protein: CASSHNSGYEQYF; CDR3 DNA: TGCGCCAGCAGCCATAATAGCGGGTACGAGCAGTACTTC; D gene: TRBD2; clone size: -; J gene: TRBJ2-7; V gene: TRBV4-3
CDR3 protein: CASSLAQVNEKLFF; CDR3 DNA: TGTGCCAGCAGTTTGGCGCAGGTTAATGAAAAACTGTTTTTT; D gene: -; clone size: -; J gene: TRBJ1-4; V gene: TRBV28
CDR3 protein: CASSIDWGGETQYF; CDR3 DNA: TGTGCCAGTAGTATTGATTGGGGGGGGGAGACCCAGTACTTC; D gene: TRBD2; clone size: few; J gene: TRBJ2-5; V gene: TRBV19
CDR3 protein: CASSQVRTADTQYF; CDR3 DNA: TGCGCCAGCAGCCAAGTACGGACAGCAGATACGCAGTATTTT; D gene: -; clone size: few; J gene: TRBJ2-3; V gene: TRBV4-1
CDR3 protein: CSGTDRVETQYF; CDR3 DNA: TGCAGCGGGACCGACAGGGTTGAGACCCAGTACTTC; D gene: TRBD1; clone size: -; J gene: TRBJ2-5; V gene: TRBV29-1
CDR3 protein: CASSLHGTEGETQYF; CDR3 DNA: TGTGCCAGCAGCCTCCACGGGACTGAGGGGGAGACCCAGTACTTC; D gene: -; clone size: few; J gene: TRBJ2-5; V gene: TRBV5-4
CDR3 protein: CASSIFTGSRQADTQYF; CDR3 DNA: TGTGCCAGCAGCATATTTACCGGGTCCCGACAGGCCGATACGCAGTATTTT; D gene: -; clone size: few; J gene: TRBJ2-3; V gene: TRBV9
CDR3 protein: CASTRTGGDTDTQYF; CDR3 DNA: TGTGCCAGCACCCGGACAGGCGGGGACACAGATACGCAGTATTTT; D gene: -; clone size: -; J gene: TRBJ2-3; V gene: TRBV27
CDR3 protein: CASGTGYGNTIYF; CDR3 DNA: TGTGCCAGCGGAACAGGGTATGGAAACACCATATATTTT; D gene: -; clone size: -; J gene: TRBJ1-3; V gene: TRBV27
CDR3 protein: CASSEEDWTGTGELFF; CDR3 DNA: TGTGCCAGCAGCGAAGAGGACTGGACCGGGACCGGGGAGCTGTTTTTT; D gene: -; clone size: once; J gene: TRBJ2-2; V gene: TRBV7-9
CDR3 protein: CASGQSFAADTQYF; CDR3 DNA: TGTGCCAGCGGCCAATCGTTTGCGGCAGATACGCAGTATTTT; D gene: -; clone size: -; J gene: TRBJ2-3; V gene: TRBV7-9
CDR3 protein: CASSPTGVYEQYF; CDR3 DNA: TGTGCCAGCAGCCCGACAGGGGTCTACGAGCAGTACTTC; D gene: TRBD1; clone size: -; J gene: TRBJ2-7; V gene: TRBV5-6
CDR3 protein: CASSLQGGVETQYF; CDR3 DNA: TGTGCCAGCAGTCTACAGGGGGGCGTGGAGACCCAGTACTTC; D gene: TRBD1; clone size: -; J gene: TRBJ2-5; V gene: TRBV7-8
CDR3 protein: CASSQGDGGSKETQYF; CDR3 DNA: TGTGCCAGCAGCCAGGGGGATGGCGGGTCAAAAGAGACCCAGTACTTC; D gene: TRBD1; clone size: -; J gene: TRBJ2-5; V gene: TRBV7-2
CDR3 protein: CASSWAGGPGELFF; CDR3 DNA: TGTGCCAGCAGCTGGGCAGGGGGCCCCGGGGAGCTGTTTTTT; D gene: TRBD1; clone size: few; J gene: TRBJ2-2; V gene: TRBV7-2
CDR3 protein: CSVEDRGTGRSGANVLTF; CDR3 DNA: TGCAGCGTTGAAGATCGTGGGACAGGACGTTCTGGGGCCAACGTCCTGACTTTC; D gene: TRBD1; clone size: -; J gene: TRBJ2-6; V gene: TRBV29-1
CDR3 protein: CASSRTGGGRETQYF; CDR3 DNA: TGTGCCAGCAGCCGGACAGGGGGCGGGAGGGAGACCCAGTACTTC; D gene: TRBD1; clone size: -; J gene: TRBJ2-5; V gene: TRBV9
CDR3 protein: CASSVVTGELFF; CDR3 DNA: TGTGCCAGCAGTGTCGTCACCGGGGAGCTGTTTTTT; D gene: -; clone size: -; J gene: TRBJ2-2; V gene: TRBV2
CDR3 protein: CASRPGTPVTDTQYF; CDR3 DNA: TGTGCCAGCAGACCCGGGACACCGGTAACGGATACGCAGTATTTT; D gene: -; clone size: once; J gene: TRBJ2-3; V gene: TRBV9
CDR3 protein: CASSWTLAGGAYEQYF; CDR3 DNA: TGCGCCAGCAGCTGGACCCTAGCGGGAGGAGCCTACGAGCAGTACTTC; D gene: TRBD2; clone size: few; J gene: TRBJ2-7; V gene: TRBV5-1
CDR3 protein: CASSLYRAGGDTQYF; CDR3 DNA: TGCGCCAGCAGCTTGTATCGAGCGGGAGGAGATACGCAGTATTTT; D gene: TRBD2; clone size: -; J gene: TRBJ2-3; V gene: TRBV5-1
CDR3 protein: CASSGQGAYNEQFF; CDR3 DNA: TGTGCCAGCAGCGGACAGGGGGCCTACAATGAGCAGTTCTTC; D gene: TRBD1; clone size: -; J gene: TRBJ2-1; V gene: TRBV9
CDR3 protein: CSVELPGSGYYGYTF; CDR3 DNA: TGCAGCGTTGAACTCCCGGGGAGCGGGTACTATGGCTACACCTTC; D gene: -; clone size: -; J gene: TRBJ1-2; V gene: TRBV29-1
CDR3 protein: CASSPLSDQPQHF; CDR3 DNA: TGTGCCAGTAGTCCTTTGTCAGATCAGCCCCAGCATTTT; D gene: -; clone size: few; J gene: TRBJ1-5; V gene: TRBV19
CDR3 protein: CASGVSGISYNEQFF; CDR3 DNA: TGTGCTAGTGGTGTTAGCGGGATCTCCTACAATGAGCAGTTCTTC; D gene: TRBD2; clone size: -; J gene: TRBJ2-1; V gene: TRBV12-5
CDR3 protein: CASSLVGNGELFF; CDR3 DNA: TGCGCCAGCAGCTTGGTGGGCAACGGGGAGCTGTTTTTT; D gene: -; clone size: -; J gene: TRBJ2-2; V gene: TRBV5-1
CDR3 protein: CASRRSTSGRSPTGELFF; CDR3 DNA: TGCGCCAGCAGGAGAAGCACTAGCGGGAGAAGCCCCACCGGGGAGCTGTTTTTT; D gene: TRBD2; clone size: few; J gene: TRBJ2-2; V gene: TRBV5-1
CDR3 protein: CASSLTTGSGDETQYF; CDR3 DNA: TGTGCCAGCAGCTTAACGACAGGGTCTGGGGATGAGACCCAGTACTTC; D gene: TRBD1; clone size: -; J gene: TRBJ2-5; V gene: TRBV11-2
CDR3 protein: CASSLAGATDTQYF; CDR3 DNA: TGTGCCAGCAGCTTGGCAGGGGCAACGGATACGCAGTATTTT; D gene: -; clone size: -; J gene: TRBJ2-3; V gene: TRBV5-8
CDR3 protein: CAISGGTVSYEQYF; CDR3 DNA: TGTGCCATCAGTGGGGGGACAGTTTCCTACGAGCAGTACTTC; D gene: TRBD1; clone size: -; J gene: TRBJ2-7; V gene: TRBV10-3
CDR3 protein: CASRWDRGDSGANVLTF; CDR3 DNA: TGTGCCAGCCGGTGGGACAGGGGCGACTCTGGGGCCAACGTCCTGACTTTC; D gene: TRBD1; clone size: few; J gene: TRBJ2-6; V gene: TRBV7-8
CDR3 protein: CASGSGQLSSYEQYF; CDR3 DNA: TGTGCCAGCGGCTCGGGACAGTTAAGCTCCTACGAGCAGTACTTC; D gene: TRBD1; clone size: -; J gene: TRBJ2-7; V gene: TRBV6-1
CDR3 protein: CASTGQGVGEQFF; CDR3 DNA: TGTGCCAGCACGGGACAGGGGGTAGGTGAGCAGTTCTTC; D gene: TRBD1; clone size: few; J gene: TRBJ2-1; V gene: TRBV19
CDR3 protein: CASRSSGGTDTQYF; CDR3 DNA: TGTGCCAGCAGATCTAGCGGGGGGACAGATACGCAGTATTTT; D gene: TRBD2; clone size: -; J gene: TRBJ2-3; V gene: TRBV6-4
CDR3 protein: CAISDPVGHLDQPQHF; CDR3 DNA: TGTGCCATCAGTGACCCCGTGGGACACCTCGATCAGCCCCAGCATTTT; D gene: -; clone size: once; J gene: TRBJ1-5; V gene: TRBV10-3
CDR3 protein: CASTGRGSTDTQYF; CDR3 DNA: TGCGCCAGCACGGGGCGGGGTAGCACAGATACGCAGTATTTT; D gene: -; clone size: -; J gene: TRBJ2-3; V gene: TRBV5-1
CDR3 protein: CASSLVGGANKQETQYF; CDR3 DNA: TGTGCCAGCAGCTTAGTCGGGGGGGCCAACAAACAAGAGACCCAGTACTTC; D gene: TRBD2; clone size: -; J gene: TRBJ2-5; V gene: TRBV7-2
CDR3 protein: CASSVNGRSNSPLHF; CDR3 DNA: TGTGCCAGCAGCGTTAACGGGAGGAGTAATTCACCCCTCCACTTT; D gene: -; clone size: -; J gene: TRBJ1-6; V gene: TRBV5-6